What follows are 29 T cell receptor beta chains derived from one specimen sequenced in a study of early T cells in non-severe SARS-CoV-2 infection. TCRdb re-derived calls from the 5' RACE reads in MiXCR, one entry per CDR3 protein. Here the sample spans under 90,000 distinct CDR3 sequences, over 10% being singletons. Sequencing was performed on whole blood. These receptors were obtained from an adult who was a healthcare worker with PCR-confirmed SARS-CoV-2 infection or an uninfected control (not recorded which).

The chain carries TRBV29-1 and TRBJ1-1; D perhaps matches TRBD1 (6 bases). The CDR3 contains 14 residues. The V and J ends lost 7 bases and 1 base respectively, with 16 bases between them. CDR1 is SQVTM, CDR2 ANQGSEA, per germline. The CDR3 loop is CSATRGQGNTEAFF. DNA for the CDR3: TGCAGCGCCACCCGGGGGCAGGGGAACACTGAAGCTTTCTTT.

This clonotype was detected a few times. The chain employs TRBV18 and TRBJ1-3, with D maybe TRBD1 (5 bases). Trimming stripped 1 base from V and 3 bases from J, with 19 bases between. CDR3 size: 18 residues. Germline loops: CDR1 KGHSH, CDR2 LQKENI. The CDR3 DNA is TGTGCCAGCTCACCACGAGAGGCAAGGGGCGCTTTTGGAAACACCATATATTTT. Translated, it gives CASSPREARGAFGNTIYF. Based on the CDR3 plus reference TRBV18 and TRBJ1-3, the full variable domain is NAGVMQNPRHLVRRRGQEARLRCSPMKGHSHVYWYRQLPEEGLKFMVYLQKENIIDESGMPKERFSAEFPKEGPSILRIQQVVRGDSAAYFCASSPREARGAFGNTIYFGEGSWLTVV.

This clonotype was seen a handful of times. The chain is built from TRBV5-1 and TRBJ2-1; 11 bases are shared with TRBD2. The V gene end was trimmed by 0 bases and the J gene end by 10 bases; junction bases not matched to a gene: 12. Germline CDR1 reads SGHRS; CDR2 reads YFSETQ. The CDR3 is made up of 17 amino acids. Here the CDR3 reads CASSLVPASGGHGEQFF. CDR3 nucleotide sequence: TGCGCCAGCAGCTTGGTCCCTGCTAGCGGGGGGCACGGCGAGCAGTTCTTC.

The gene calls are TRBV7-8 and TRBJ1-4; D not resolved. There are 15 residues in the CDR3. Deletions cut 4 bases from V and 2 bases from J, with 11 bases between. Germline CDR1 is SGHVS and CDR2 is FQNEAQ. The CDR3 region is CASSSSTGTNEKLFF. CDR3 bases: TGTGCCAGCAGCTCCTCGACGGGCACTAATGAAAAACTGTTTTTT.

This clonotype was observed a handful of times. The V call is TRBV10-2, the J call TRBJ1-2, with no clear D. CDR1 WSHSY and CDR2 SAAADI come from the germline V gene. The CDR3 is 15 amino acids. Trimming pared 8 bases from V and 7 bases from J, leaving 23 bases between. The CDR3 DNA follows: TGCGCCAGCTCGGACCTCCGGGCTCTAAACGGTGGCTACACCTTC. Amino acid sequence: CASSDLRALNGGYTF.

This chain uses TRBV20-1 with TRBJ2-1; the D is unclear. CDR1 and CDR2 from the germline V gene are DFQATT and SNEGSKA (reference sequence). This CDR3 spans 11 amino acids. V was trimmed by 0 bases and J by 9 bases, leaving 6 bases between them. This CDR3 reads CSARDFSEQFF. The DNA for the CDR3 is TGCAGTGCTAGAGATTTTAGTGAGCAGTTCTTC.

The V gene is TRBV7-6, the J gene TRBJ2-7; no firm D call. CDR3 length: 19 amino acids. Per germline, CDR1 SGHVS and CDR2 FNYEAQ. V was clipped by 5 bases and J by 4 bases, with 30 bases between them. For the CDR3, the DNA is TGTGCCAGCAGCCGTGGGCCCTACGAGTCCACGAAAACTGCATACGAGCAGTACTTC. It encodes CASSRGPYESTKTAYEQYF.

The chain is built from TRBV11-2 and TRBJ2-5; D is undetermined. The CDR3 contains 12 residues. The germline gives CDR1 SGHAT, CDR2 FQNNGV. V lost 4 bases, J lost 5 bases, and 8 bases lay in between. CDR3 loop: CASSSNDETQYF. CDR3 bases: TGTGCCAGCAGCTCCAACGATGAGACCCAGTACTTC.

This clonotype was recorded many times. V and J are TRBV28 and TRBJ2-7; 11 bases align to TRBD1. Germline CDR1 is MDHEN and CDR2 is SYDVKM. This CDR3 contains 18 residues. J gave up 2 bases and V 4 bases, and 13 bases lay outside the gene matches. CDR3 coding DNA: TGTGCCAGCAGTTCGTCGGGACAGGGGGTCGTATGGCCCTACGAGCAGTACTTC. Translating it yields CASSSSGQGVVWPYEQYF.

This clonotype was counted between two and nine times. The chain uses TRBV9 and TRBJ1-1; 8 nucleotides line up with TRBD1. The length of the CDR3 is 16 residues. Looked up from germline, CDR1 is SGDLS and CDR2 is YYNGEE. Trimming cost V 4 bases and J 0 bases; bases outside gene matches: 8. The DNA for the CDR3 is TGTGCCAGCAGCCCTAGGGACAGGAGTATGAACACTGAAGCTTTCTTT. It encodes CASSPRDRSMNTEAFF.

The table lists this clonotype with a few counts. The chain carries TRBV29-1 and TRBJ1-4; the D gene is possibly TRBD1 (5 bases). The CDR3 is 13 residues long. V lost 7 bases to trimming and J lost 0 bases, with 9 bases between them. Germline V gives CDR1 SQVTM, CDR2 ANQGSEA. CDR3 bases: TGCAGCGCCGGGGGAACAACTAATGAAAAACTGTTTTTT. Protein product: CSAGGTTNEKLFF.

The chain has TRBV4-2 and TRBJ2-7, with TRBD2 as a possible D gene (7 bases). V lost 5 bases and J 4 bases, leaving 15 bases between the germline ends. CDR1 is LGHNA and CDR2 is YNFKEQ in the germline V gene. The CDR3 covers 14 residues. The CDR3 coding sequence is TGTGCCAGCAGCATAGAGGGGGGGAAATACGAGCAGTACTTC. Residues: CASSIEGGKYEQYF.

The chain carries TRBV6-1 and TRBJ2-3; TRBD2 is a possible D gene (5 bases). This CDR3 has 14 residues. V lost 3 bases and J 5 bases, leaving 12 bases between the germline ends. In germline, CDR1 is MNHNS, CDR2 SASEGT. The CDR3 region has the DNA TGTGCCAGCAGTGAGCGGGTGACACTAGATACGCAGTATTTT. As protein: CASSERVTLDTQYF.

This clonotype was seen more than once but under ten times. The chain has TRBV6-5 and TRBJ2-7; the D gene is possibly TRBD1 (5 bases). This CDR3 contains 18 residues. The germline V gene encodes CDR1 MNHEY and CDR2 SVGAGI. V lost 2 bases and J lost 0, with 20 bases in between. The CDR3 here is CASSYALPTVTGSYEQYF. The CDR3 bases are TGTGCCAGCAGTTACGCCCTCCCGACAGTTACCGGCTCCTACGAGCAGTACTTC.

Only a few counts were recorded for this clonotype. J is TRBJ2-7 and V is TRBV7-9, with D perhaps TRBD1 (5 bases). Trimming stripped 5 bases from V and 3 bases from J, with 17 bases between. In germline, CDR1 is SEHNR, CDR2 FQNEAQ (reference sequence). CDR3 length: 15 residues. The CDR3 sequence: CASSHSWTSYYEQYF. DNA for the CDR3: TGTGCCAGCAGCCATAGTTGGACATCCTACTACGAGCAGTACTTC. The full variable domain, rest sourced from reference TRBV7-9 and TRBJ2-7, is DTGVSQNPRHKITKRGQNVTFRCDPISEHNRLYWYRQTLGQGPEFLTYFQNEAQLEKSRLLSDRFSAERPKGSFSTLEIQRTEQGDSAMYLCASSHSWTSYYEQYFGPGTRLTVT.

The CDR3 is CASSFFGRQGGNSPLHF. CDR3 DNA: TGCGCCAGCAGCTTTTTTGGGAGACAGGGTGGTAATTCACCCCTCCACTTT. This chain uses TRBV5-1 with TRBJ1-6, with 7 nucleotides matching TRBD1. Trimming removed 2 bases from V and 6 bases from J; junction bases left unmatched: 11. This CDR3 comprises 17 residues. Germline V gives CDR1 SGHRS, CDR2 YFSETQ.

This clonotype was seen ten or more times. The gene calls are TRBV9 and TRBJ2-1; D tentatively reads TRBD1 or TRBD2 (5 bases each). V was cut by 4 bases and J by 7 bases, with 21 bases left in between. This CDR3 has 16 amino acids. Germline V gene sequence: CDR1 SGDLS, CDR2 YYNGEE. Here the CDR3 reads CASSPQLGTLGNEQFF. DNA for the CDR3: TGTGCCAGCAGCCCTCAACTAGGGACGCTGGGGAATGAGCAGTTCTTC.

The chain has TRBV6-5 and TRBJ2-1; perhaps TRBD2 as D (5 bases). CDR1 MNHEY and CDR2 SVGAGI come from the germline V gene. This CDR3 has 15 residues. V lost 2 bases and J lost 7, with 15 bases in between. The CDR3 sequence is CASSYGGPPGNEQFF. CDR3 in DNA: TGTGCCAGCAGTTACGGCGGACCCCCGGGGAATGAGCAGTTCTTC.

This clonotype was picked up many times. The chain joins TRBV12-3 or TRBV12-4 to TRBJ2-7; D ambiguous. This CDR3 is built from 13 residues. Trimming removed 3 bases at V and 5 bases at J, with 11 bases between. This CDR3 reads CASSLHAGNEQYF. In DNA, the CDR3 is TGTGCCAGCAGTTTGCACGCCGGCAACGAGCAGTACTTC.

The CDR3 DNA sequence: TGTGCCACCAGCAGAGACTTGGACAGGGTGGTTCCAGATACGCAGTATTTT. Translation gives CATSRDLDRVVPDTQYF. This rearrangement joins TRBV15 to TRBJ2-3; 8 nucleotides match TRBD1. This CDR3 has 17 residues. Trimming removed 0 bases from V and 4 bases from J; junction bases left unmatched: 9. Germline V CDR1 and CDR2: LNHNV, YYDKDF (reference sequence). The full variable domain, in which reference TRBV15 and TRBJ2-3 provide the parts outside the CDR3, is DAMVIQNPRYQVTQFGKPVTLSCSQTLNHNVMYWYQQKSSQAPKLLFHYYDKDFNNEADTPDNFQSRRPNTSFCFLDIRSPGLGDTAMYLCATSRDLDRVVPDTQYFGPGTRLTVL.

The chain links TRBV7-9 to TRBJ2-1, with D possibly being TRBD2 (6 bases). V was cut by 3 bases and J by 5 bases, with 14 bases left in between. The germline V gene encodes CDR1 SEHNR and CDR2 FQNEAQ (reference sequence). The CDR3 is 15 amino acids. The CDR3 nucleotides read TGTGCCAGCAGCTTGCGGACTATCGGGCACAATGAGCAGTTCTTC. It specifies CASSLRTIGHNEQFF.

A few counts support this clonotype. J is TRBJ2-3 and V is TRBV29-1; D remains ambiguous. CDR1 is SQVTM and CDR2 is ANQGSEA in the germline V gene. CDR3 size: 11 residues. The CDR3 DNA reads TGCAGAGGACCCGGTCGAGATACGCAGTATTTT. Translation gives CRGPGRDTQYF.

A note on this clonotype: Given a much more abundant clone one base away, this may be a read error. In this CDR3 the conserved last residue, phenylalanine or tryptophan, is missing, so a read error is likely. The chain recombines TRBV7-3 with TRBJ2-6, with D maybe TRBD1 (6 bases). This CDR3 spans 15 amino acids. Germline V lookup: CDR1 SGHTA, CDR2 FQGTGA. V was clipped by 5 bases and J by 1 base, with 9 bases between them. CDR3 sequence reads: CASSPQGSGANVLTS. DNA of the CDR3: TGTGCCAGCAGCCCACAGGGATCTGGGGCCAACGTCCTGACTTCC.

This clonotype occurred a few times. The chain combines TRBV5-4 with TRBJ2-3, with TRBD2 matching 8 bases. Germline CDR1 SGHNT, CDR2 YYREEE (reference sequence). The CDR3 totals 17 residues. With 4 bases clipped from V and 0 bases from J, the junction kept 10 bases outside the gene matches. CDR3 nucleotides: TGTGCCAGCAGCCTAGGACTAGCAGTTGCTAGCACAGATACGCAGTATTTT. It yields the protein CASSLGLAVASTDTQYF.

This clonotype was seen only a few times. The V call is TRBV20-1, the J call TRBJ2-2, with TRBD1 matching 8 bases. Trimming cost V 0 bases and J 5 bases; bases outside gene matches: 5. The CDR3 sequence is 15 residues long. CDR1 and CDR2 (germline): DFQATT, SNEGSKA (reference sequence). The CDR3 sequence: CSARDPTGVTGELFF. The CDR3 nucleotides are TGCAGTGCTAGAGACCCGACAGGGGTGACCGGGGAGCTGTTTTTT.

The rearrangement links TRBV29-1 to TRBJ2-3; D may match TRBD1 or TRBD2 (5 bases each). Germline values: CDR1 SQVTM, CDR2 ANQGSEA. Trimming took 4 bases from V and 3 from J, leaving 20 bases between them. The CDR3 is 16 amino acids. The CDR3 nucleotides read TGCAGCGTTGGTATTGGGGGTCGTTTCCGTACAGATACGCAGTATTTT. It encodes CSVGIGGRFRTDTQYF.

This clonotype showed up just a few times. The V and J genes are TRBV5-4 and TRBJ1-1; unclear D gene. V lost 4 bases, J lost 3 bases, and 13 bases lay in between. Germline lookup yields CDR1 SGHNT and CDR2 YYREEE (reference sequence). The CDR3 totals 14 residues. The chain's CDR3 is CASSLATGYTEAFF. CDR3 in DNA: TGTGCCAGCAGCCTCGCGACGGGTTACACTGAAGCTTTCTTT.

The sample holds one count of this clonotype. The CDR3 loop is CASSPGGEETQYF. The CDR3 DNA reads TGTGCCAGCAGCCCCGGGGGGGAAGAGACCCAGTACTTC. The chain is built from TRBV12-3 or TRBV12-4 and TRBJ2-5; 8 bases fit TRBD2. Germline trimming cut 6 bases from V and 3 bases from J; bases unmatched to any gene: 3. This CDR3 comprises 13 residues.

The chain uses TRBV29-1 and TRBJ2-5, with D unclear. This CDR3 contains 12 residues. V was cut by 3 bases and J by 5 bases, with 10 bases left in between. CDR1 is SQVTM, CDR2 ANQGSEA, per germline. This chain's CDR3 is CSVDSGRETQYF. DNA of the CDR3: TGCAGCGTTGATTCCGGGCGGGAGACCCAGTACTTC. The full variable domain, rest sourced from reference TRBV29-1 and TRBJ2-5, is SAVISQKPSRDICQRGTSLTIQCQVDSQVTMMFWYRQQPGQSLTLIATANQGSEATYESGFVIDKFPISRPNLTFSTLTVSNMSPEDSSIYLCSVDSGRETQYFGPGTRLLVL.